The 13 T cell receptor beta chains below all came from one sample that was sequenced in a study of T cell changes during pregnancy in multiple sclerosis (dated by TCRdb to the late 2010s). The library was produced with the immunoSEQ multiplex PCR assay. Held by TCRdb, this immuneACCESS table contains in-frame sequences only and omits some clones. Under half of the omission traces to an unresolved V gene where checked; the cause of the rest is unknown. Present in this sample are approximately 100,000 clones, less than 95% of which were seen just once. In total, the top ten clones hold about 1.5% of the sample. Here the sequenced sample was peripheral blood, taken before pregnancy. These receptors all come from a female donor with multiple sclerosis, enrolled in a pregnancy study.

V usage is TRBV29-1 and J usage is TRBJ2-4; maybe TRBD2 (5 bases). V gave up 7 bases and J gave up 9 bases, with 16 bases separating them. The CDR3 extends over 12 amino acids. The V gene's germline CDR1 is SQVTM and CDR2 ANQGSEA. This chain's CDR3 is CSAGPAGGIQYF. CDR3 nucleotides: TGCAGCGCCGGCCCTGCGGGTGGCATTCAGTACTTC.

J is TRBJ2-1 and V is TRBV4-3; 8 bases line up with TRBD2. Germline V gene lookup returns CDR1 LGHNA and CDR2 YSLEER. Germline trimming cut 4 bases from V and 8 bases from J; bases unmatched to any gene: 4. The CDR3 is made up of 13 amino acids. The CDR3 sequence is CASSPGRGDEQFF. The CDR3 DNA reads TGCGCCAGCAGCCCCGGGAGGGGGGATGAGCAGTTCTTC.

The rearrangement uses TRBV28 and TRBJ2-5, with 13 bases lining up with TRBD2. This CDR3 is built from 15 residues. After removal of 7 bases from V and 1 base from J, the junction contained 3 bases not matched to a gene. CDR1 MDHEN and CDR2 SYDVKM come from the germline V gene. The CDR3 sequence: CASKGLAGLQETQYF. In nucleotides, the CDR3 is TGTGCCAGCAAGGGACTAGCGGGACTCCAAGAGACCCAGTACTTC.

This chain joins TRBV5-4 and TRBJ2-1, with D perhaps TRBD1 (5 bases). CDR3 length: 14 residues. V shed 4 bases and J shed 8 bases, with 16 bases lying between them. From germline, CDR1 is SGHNT and CDR2 YYREEE (reference sequence). CDR3 amino acids: CASSEDTRQDEQFF. CDR3 coding DNA: TGTGCCAGCAGCGAGGACACCCGGCAGGATGAGCAGTTCTTC.

The CDR3 sequence: CASNPSGSSRTGELFF. The CDR3 nucleotides read TGCGCCAGCAACCCTAGCGGGAGCTCACGAACCGGGGAGCTGTTTTTT. The V gene is TRBV5-1, the J gene TRBJ2-2, with TRBD2 identical over 10 bases. This CDR3 contains 16 residues. The germline CDR1 and CDR2 sequences are SGHRS and YFSETQ. V lost 6 bases and J lost 5; bases outside the gene matches: 10.

This clone was detected only once. The chain couples TRBV27 to TRBJ2-7; TRBD2 agrees at 9 bases. Germline V gene lookup returns CDR1 MNHEY and CDR2 SMNVEV (reference sequence). This CDR3 spans 17 amino acids. Losses at the gene ends were 3 bases for V and 0 bases for J; bases not matched to a gene: 9. This CDR3 is CASSLSGGGAFSYEQYF. In DNA form, the CDR3 reads TGTGCCAGCAGTTTGTCTGGCGGGGGGGCATTCTCCTACGAGCAGTACTTC.

The chain has TRBV7-3 and TRBJ2-3, with TRBD2 identical over 12 bases. Per the germline V gene, CDR1 is SGHTA and CDR2 is FQGTGA. The CDR3 length is 17 residues. J was trimmed by 4 bases and V by 2 bases; bases with no gene match: 7. CDR3 amino acids: CASSLVSSGGAADTQYF. In nucleotides, the CDR3 is TGTGCCAGCAGCTTAGTGTCTAGCGGGGGGGCGGCAGATACGCAGTATTTT.

The chain carries TRBV27 and TRBJ2-5; 9 bases match TRBD1. Germline loops: CDR1 MNHEY, CDR2 SMNVEV (reference sequence). The CDR3 sequence is 15 residues long. Trimming took 5 bases from V and 6 from J; bases not matched to a gene: 10. The CDR3 region is CASSERDRVPKTQYF. The CDR3 region has the DNA TGTGCCAGCAGTGAAAGGGACAGGGTTCCTAAGACCCAGTACTTC.

The chain recombines TRBV11-3 with TRBJ2-5; no clear D gene. Germline loops: CDR1 SGHNT, CDR2 YENEEA. The CDR3 loop spans 15 amino acids. V lost 0 bases, J lost 0 bases, and 8 bases lay in between. CDR3 residues: CASSLDRSHQETQYF. DNA for the CDR3: TGTGCCAGCAGCTTAGATCGGTCCCACCAAGAGACCCAGTACTTC.

The chain carries TRBV5-6 and TRBJ2-4; tentatively, D is TRBD1 (6 bases). The V gene's germline CDR1 is SGHDT and CDR2 YYEEEE. The CDR3 sequence is 14 residues long. V was trimmed by 5 bases and J by 5 bases, leaving 14 bases between them. The CDR3 sequence is CASRGPGQENIQYF. The CDR3 nucleotides are TGTGCCAGCAGGGGTCCGGGACAAGAAAACATTCAGTACTTC.

The chain carries TRBV27 and TRBJ2-7; maybe TRBD1 (5 bases). Trimming removed 5 bases from V and 5 bases from J, with 16 bases in between. The CDR3 extends over 14 amino acids. CDR1 is MNHEY, CDR2 SMNVEV, per germline (reference sequence). DNA for the CDR3: TGTGCCAGCAGTGAATTCAGGGTTAGCCACGAGCAGTACTTC. Translating gives CASSEFRVSHEQYF.

This chain links TRBV5-1 with TRBJ2-3; TRBD2 matches 12 bases. The trim removed 4 bases at V and 0 bases at J, leaving 15 bases unmatched. The germline V gene encodes CDR1 SGHRS and CDR2 YFSETQ. The CDR3 is 20 amino acids. The chain's CDR3 is CASSPYSGLAGPTSTDTQYF. The CDR3 DNA reads TGCGCCAGCAGCCCTTATAGCGGACTAGCGGGACCTACTAGCACAGATACGCAGTATTTT.

The chain joins TRBV7-2 to TRBJ2-2; TRBD1 might be the D (6 bases). V dropped 5 bases and J dropped 5 bases, with 15 bases sitting between them. The germline CDR1 and CDR2 sequences are SGHTA and FQGNSA. The CDR3 covers 15 residues. In DNA, the CDR3 is TGTGCCAGCAGCCCCGGACAGAGTGGTACCGGGGAGCTGTTTTTT. This codes for CASSPGQSGTGELFF.